This T cell receptor beta chain emerged from a study of CD8+ T cells in alopecia areata. Study as a whole: The authors scored treated patients' severity by affected scalp percentage.

Following extraction, RNA underwent reverse transcription to cDNA, which served as the sequencing template. Data came from immunoSEQ multiplex PCR; TCRdb stores just in-frame clones and leaves some out. The repertoire holds some 130,000 clones, with about half as singletons. Germline V gives CDR1 SGHDT, CDR2 YYEEEE. There are 15 residues in the CDR3. V gave up 5 bases and J gave up 1 base; unmatched junction bases: 7. The treatment denotes: oral pan-JAK inhibitor, 5-10 mg twice daily. Peripheral blood and lesional scalp punch biopsies came from alopecia areata patients. The receptor's source is a human donor with alopecia areata. The chain has TRBV5-6 and TRBJ1-1; 8 bases align to TRBD1. The material sequenced was CD4+ T cells sorted from blood, taken at week 4, from a patient treated with tofacitinib. The CDR3 is CASRPVGTGNTEAFF. CDR3 DNA sequence: TGTGCCAGCAGGCCCGTCGGGACAGGGAACACTGAAGCTTTCTTT.